A selection of T cell receptor beta chains follows, all from one sample in a study of T cells in localized non-small cell lung cancer. The data were produced by immunoSEQ multiplex PCR, yet TCRdb's version contains in-frame clones alone and is incomplete. Here the sample spans some 25,000 clones, 75% to 90% being singletons. This sample comprised peripheral blood, obtained before any cancer treatment. Receptors were obtained from a female donor at least 60 years old with stage I lung adenocarcinoma. The CDR3 runs from the conserved cysteine through the conserved F or W. A D gene is named only where the DNA matches it firmly. Some rows have no size entry. The others give once, few or many, or a class for an expanded clone.

J | size | V | D | CDR3 | DNA
TRBJ2-2 | . | TRBV7-3 | . | CASSSPPGELFF | TGTGCCAGCAGCTCCCCCCCCGGGGAGCTGTTTTTT
TRBJ1-1 | . | TRBV25-1 | TRBD1 | CASSENRGTEAFF | TGTGCCAGCAGTGAAAACAGGGGGACTGAAGCTTTCTTT
TRBJ1-5 | few | TRBV9 | . | CASSDNPDQNQPQHF | TGTGCCAGCAGCGATAACCCTGATCAGAATCAGCCCCAGCATTTT
TRBJ2-1 | medium-sized | TRBV19 | . | CASSPAYRLSASSYNEQFF | TGTGCCAGTAGCCCTGCCTATAGACTTTCCGCCAGCTCCTACAATGAGCAGTTCTTC
TRBJ1-1 | . | TRBV5-1 | . | CASSFRGMNTEAFF | TGCGCCAGCAGCTTCCGGGGGATGAACACTGAAGCTTTCTTT
TRBJ2-3 | . | TRBV19 | TRBD1 | CASSPMTGEATDTQYF | TGTGCCAGTAGTCCAATGACAGGGGAGGCAACCGATACGCAGTATTTT
TRBJ2-2 | . | TRBV4-1 | TRBD1 | CASSQLTGGRIGELFF | TGCGCCAGCAGCCAATTGACAGGGGGCCGGATCGGGGAGCTGTTTTTT
TRBJ2-7 | . | TRBV4-2 | . | CASSQGTYEQYF | TGTGCCAGCAGCCAAGGGACCTACGAGCAGTACTTC
TRBJ1-1 | . | TRBV25-1 | TRBD1 | CASKRDRAPEAFF | TGTGCCAGCAAACGGGACAGGGCCCCTGAAGCTTTCTTT
TRBJ1-6 | . | TRBV7-9 | TRBD1 | CASSLARQGNSPLHF | TGTGCCAGCAGTCTAGCTCGACAGGGAAATTCACCCCTCCACTTT
TRBJ2-6 | . | TRBV10-2 | . | CASSGQANSGANVLTF | TGCGCCAGCAGTGGACAGGCCAATTCTGGGGCCAACGTCCTGACTTTC
TRBJ2-1 | once | TRBV5-6 | . | CASSPSPEPQFF | TGTGCCAGCAGCCCCAGCCCGGAGCCACAGTTCTTC
TRBJ1-3 | . | TRBV6-1 | TRBD1 | CASTRDRSSGNTIYF | TGTGCCAGCACAAGGGACAGGAGCTCTGGAAACACCATATATTTT
TRBJ1-5 | . | TRBV6-5 | . | CVAGPYSNQPQHF | TGTGTCGCAGGGCCCTATAGCAATCAGCCCCAGCATTTT
TRBJ1-1 | . | TRBV5-6 | TRBD1 | CASRYRDRGRTEAFF | TGTGCCAGCAGGTACCGGGACAGGGGACGCACTGAAGCTTTCTTT
TRBJ2-4 | . | TRBV7-9 | . | CASSLDASAKNIQYF | TGTGCCAGCAGCTTAGATGCTTCAGCCAAAAACATTCAGTACTTC
TRBJ1-1 | . | TRBV11-2 | TRBD1 | CASSFLTGGGNTEAFF | TGTGCCAGCAGCTTCTTGACAGGGGGGGGGAACACTGAAGCTTTCTTT
TRBJ1-1 | . | TRBV27 | . | CASSPRGEGRSKFEAFF | TGTGCCAGCAGCCCTAGGGGTGAGGGCAGGAGTAAATTCGAAGCTTTCTTT
TRBJ1-2 | . | TRBV29-1 | TRBD1 | CSADSGTGGKNTF | TGCAGCGCTGATTCCGGGACAGGGGGGAAAAACACCTTC
TRBJ2-7 | . | TRBV27 | TRBD2 | CASSAWGGRAYHEQYF | TGTGCCAGCAGCGCTTGGGGTGGGAGGGCCTACCACGAGCAGTACTTC
TRBJ1-2 | . | TRBV29-1 | TRBD1 | CSVDRQGDGYTF | TGCAGCGTTGACAGGCAGGGGGACGGCTACACCTTC
TRBJ2-1 | . | TRBV5-6 | . | CASSSDPVGYNEQFF | TGTGCCAGCAGTTCGGACCCGGTGGGATACAATGAGCAGTTCTTC
TRBJ1-4 | . | TRBV9 | . | CASSVGTARLNEKLFF | TGTGCCAGCAGCGTAGGGACGGCCCGACTTAATGAAAAACTGTTTTTT
TRBJ1-4 | . | TRBV29-1 | . | CSVAALGTNEKLFF | TGCAGCGTTGCGGCCTTAGGGACTAATGAAAAACTGTTTTTT
TRBJ1-6 | . | TRBV30 | TRBD1 | CAWKAGGNSPLHF | TGTGCCTGGAAGGCAGGGGGTAATTCACCCCTCCACTTT
TRBJ2-1 | few | TRBV20-1 | . | CSASLANEQFF | TGCAGTGCTAGTTTGGCCAATGAGCAGTTCTTC
TRBJ1-1 | . | TRBV5-1 | . | CASSNSATEAFF | TGCGCCAGCAGCAACTCCGCCACTGAAGCTTTCTTT
TRBJ1-3 | few | TRBV6-6 | . | CASSYPGDSGNTIYF | TGTGCCAGCAGTTACCCCGGAGACTCTGGAAACACCATATATTTT
TRBJ1-1 | . | TRBV18 | . | CASSPVGRTEAFF | TGTGCCAGCTCACCAGTTGGTAGGACTGAAGCTTTCTTT
TRBJ2-4 | . | TRBV9 | TRBD2 | CASSAGSGGTKNIQYF | TGTGCCAGCAGCGCCGGGTCGGGGGGGACCAAAAACATTCAGTACTTC
TRBJ2-3 | . | TRBV6-5 | TRBD2 | CASTPRGGRDTQYF | TGTGCCAGCACCCCACGGGGGGGCCGGGATACGCAGTATTTT
TRBJ2-3 | . | TRBV7-2 | . | CASSREYTQYF | TGTGCCAGCAGCAGGGAGTATACGCAGTATTTT
TRBJ1-1 | few | TRBV30 | . | CAWSQQAGGAGAFF | TGTGCCTGGAGTCAACAAGCTGGGGGGGCCGGAGCTTTCTTT
TRBJ1-4 | . | TRBV5-1 | TRBD1 | CASSPGTATNEKLFF | TGCGCCAGCAGTCCTGGGACAGCAACTAATGAAAAACTGTTTTTT
TRBJ2-7 | . | TRBV10-3 | TRBD2 | CAIARTSGGSYEQYF | TGTGCCATCGCTAGGACTAGCGGGGGCTCCTACGAGCAGTACTTC
TRBJ1-4 | . | TRBV11-3 | . | CASSSEGTNEKLFF | TGTGCCAGCAGCTCTGAGGGTACTAATGAAAAACTGTTTTTT
TRBJ1-1 | . | TRBV5-4 | TRBD1 | CASSRRQGDTEAFF | TGTGCCAGCAGCCGGCGACAGGGGGACACTGAAGCTTTCTTT
TRBJ1-5 | . | TRBV4-1 | . | CASSQSGINQPQHF | TGCGCCAGCAGCCAATCAGGGATTAATCAGCCCCAGCATTTT
TRBJ2-7 | . | TRBV5-5 | TRBD1 | CASSEGQGGWYEQYF | TGTGCCAGCAGCGAGGGACAGGGAGGGTGGTACGAGCAGTACTTC
TRBJ2-5 | . | TRBV5-5 | TRBD2 | CASSLGTAGVQETQYF | TGTGCCAGCAGCTTGGGAACGGCGGGAGTCCAAGAGACCCAGTACTTC
TRBJ2-1 | . | TRBV25-1 | TRBD1 | CASSENTGEWEQFF | TGTGCCAGCAGTGAAAACACAGGGGAGTGGGAGCAGTTCTTC
TRBJ1-5 | few | TRBV12-5 | . | CASGFSRQDNSNQPQHF | TGTGCTAGTGGTTTCTCAAGACAGGACAATAGCAATCAGCCCCAGCATTTT
TRBJ2-3 | . | TRBV2 | TRBD2 | CASEMRGGVTDTQYF | TGTGCCAGCGAAATGAGGGGAGGGGTCACAGATACGCAGTATTTT
TRBJ1-5 | . | TRBV5-1 | . | CASSLGAGQDQPQHF | TGCGCCAGCAGCTTGGGTGCAGGGCAAGATCAGCCCCAGCATTTT
TRBJ1-2 | once | TRBV5-1 | . | CASSLGGGYTF | TGCGCCAGCAGCCTTGGAGGTGGCTACACCTTC
TRBJ2-7 | . | TRBV5-8 | . | CASSLGDTFFEQYF | TGTGCCAGCAGCTTGGGGGACACTTTCTTCGAGCAGTACTTC
TRBJ2-5 | . | TRBV25-1 | . | CASSGSGVAKYF | TGTGCCAGCAGTGGCTCCGGGGTAGCCAAGTACTTC
TRBJ2-2 | few | TRBV5-1 | . | CASSLGFVAGLSPGELFF | TGCGCCAGCAGCTTGGGCTTTGTGGCAGGTCTCTCTCCCGGGGAGCTGTTTTTT
TRBJ1-5 | . | TRBV30 | . | CAWAHRVDQPQHF | TGTGCCTGGGCTCACAGGGTGGATCAGCCCCAGCATTTT
TRBJ2-1 | . | TRBV11-3 | . | CASSLGGQGRYNEQFF | TGTGCCAGCAGCTTAGGGGGGCAGGGGAGATACAATGAGCAGTTCTTC
TRBJ2-3 | . | TRBV10-2 | TRBD2 | CASKTSGATDTQYF | TGCGCCAGCAAGACTAGCGGGGCCACAGATACGCAGTATTTT
TRBJ1-5 | once | TRBV6-1 | . | CASRVTGNQPQHF | TGTGCCAGCAGGGTGACAGGAAATCAGCCCCAGCATTTT
TRBJ2-1 | . | TRBV7-3 | . | CASSLGLTNEQFF | TGTGCCAGCAGCTTGGGTTTAACCAATGAGCAGTTCTTC
TRBJ1-1 | . | TRBV18 | TRBD1 | CASSPSTTGKNTEAFF | TGTGCCAGCTCACCGTCCACGACAGGGAAGAACACTGAAGCTTTCTTT
TRBJ1-1 | . | TRBV10-2 | . | CASSVGLTLNTEAFF | TGCGCCAGCAGTGTAGGGCTGACACTGAACACTGAAGCTTTCTTT
TRBJ2-3 | . | TRBV7-9 | TRBD2 | CASSPPSSGRLDTQYF | TGTGCCAGCAGCCCCCCAAGTAGCGGGAGACTAGATACGCAGTATTTT
TRBJ1-1 | . | TRBV20-1 | . | CSASMEVAFF | TGCAGTGCTAGTATGGAAGTGGCTTTCTTT
TRBJ2-2 | . | TRBV7-8 | TRBD2 | CASSLATYGSGAYTGELFF | TGTGCCAGCAGCTTAGCGACCTATGGGAGCGGGGCTTATACCGGGGAGCTGTTTTTT
TRBJ2-1 | . | TRBV5-6 | . | CASSFRRYNEQFF | TGTGCCAGCAGCTTCAGGCGTTACAATGAGCAGTTCTTC